This T cell receptor (beta chain) derives from a study of T cell responses to AZD1222 COVID-19 vaccine. Broader study findings: Of the AZD1222 recipients, only five to seven were seropositive at baseline. Two AZD1222 doses significantly raised spike-specific TCR breadth and depth over controls. Sampled repertoires all dated from after the peak T cell response.

V was shortened by 2 bases and J by 5 bases, with 18 bases between the two germline ends. The CDR3 runs 16 residues. The germline CDR1 and CDR2 sequences are GTSNPN and SVGIG (reference sequence). Using immunoSEQ multiplex PCR, the repertoire was profiled, and TCRdb retains in-frame clones only, with some absent. Found here are 180,000 or so clones, 80% to 95% of them singletons; the top ten hold around 1.9%. This clone occurred once. No antigen is known for it. Sequenced here: peripheral blood, sampled 28 days after the second AZD1222 dose. The sequence was collected from an adult who received the AZD1222 COVID-19 vaccine. This chain uses TRBV30 with TRBJ1-4, with a weak D call TRBD1 (5 bases). The CDR3: CAWSPQGILRNEKLFF. The CDR3 DNA sequence: TGTGCCTGGAGTCCCCAGGGTATTCTAAGGAATGAAAAACTGTTTTTT.